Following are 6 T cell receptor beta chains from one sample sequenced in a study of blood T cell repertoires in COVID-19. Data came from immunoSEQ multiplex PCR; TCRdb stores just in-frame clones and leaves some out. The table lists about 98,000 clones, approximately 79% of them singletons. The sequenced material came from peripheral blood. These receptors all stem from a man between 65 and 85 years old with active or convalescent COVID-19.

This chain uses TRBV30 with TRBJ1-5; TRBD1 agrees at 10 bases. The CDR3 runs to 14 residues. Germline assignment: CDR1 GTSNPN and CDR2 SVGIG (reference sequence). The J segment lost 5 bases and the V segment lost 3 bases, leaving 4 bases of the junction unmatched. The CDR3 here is CAWSRDRGYQPQHF. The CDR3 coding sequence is TGTGCCTGGAGCCGGGACAGGGGATATCAGCCCCAGCATTTT.

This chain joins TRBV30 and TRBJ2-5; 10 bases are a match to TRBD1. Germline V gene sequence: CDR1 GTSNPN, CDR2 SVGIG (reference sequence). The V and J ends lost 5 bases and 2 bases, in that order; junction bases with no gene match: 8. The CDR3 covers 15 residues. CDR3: CAWDLGQGIQETQYF. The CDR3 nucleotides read TGTGCCTGGGATTTGGGACAGGGGATACAAGAGACCCAGTACTTC.

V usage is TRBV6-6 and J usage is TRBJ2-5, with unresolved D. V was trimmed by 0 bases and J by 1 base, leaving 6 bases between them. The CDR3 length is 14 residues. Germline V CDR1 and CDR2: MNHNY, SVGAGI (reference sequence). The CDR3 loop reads CASSYSHSQETQYF. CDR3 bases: TGTGCCAGCAGTTACTCCCACAGCCAAGAGACCCAGTACTTC.

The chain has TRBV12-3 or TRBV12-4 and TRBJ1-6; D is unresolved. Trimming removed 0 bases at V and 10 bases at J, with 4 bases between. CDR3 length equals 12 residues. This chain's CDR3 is CASSLAGSPLHF. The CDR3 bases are TGTGCCAGCAGTTTAGCCGGGTCACCCCTCCACTTT.

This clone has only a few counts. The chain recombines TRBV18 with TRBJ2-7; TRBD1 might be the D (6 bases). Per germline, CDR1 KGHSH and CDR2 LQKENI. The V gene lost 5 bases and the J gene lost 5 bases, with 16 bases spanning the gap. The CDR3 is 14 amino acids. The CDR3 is CASSILGGGDEQYF. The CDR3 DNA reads TGTGCCAGCTCAATCCTAGGGGGTGGCGACGAGCAGTACTTC.

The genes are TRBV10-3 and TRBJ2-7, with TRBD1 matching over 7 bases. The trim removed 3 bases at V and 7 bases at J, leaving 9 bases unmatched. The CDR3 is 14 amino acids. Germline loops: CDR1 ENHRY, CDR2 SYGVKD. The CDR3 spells CAISDRTGLREQYF. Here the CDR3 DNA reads TGTGCCATCAGTGACCGGACAGGCCTCAGGGAGCAGTACTTC.